Shown below are 30 T cell receptor beta chains from a single sample sequenced in a study of radiotherapy plus CTLA-4 blockade in lung cancer (dated by TCRdb to the late 2010s). The library was produced with the immunoSEQ multiplex PCR assay. Imported from immuneACCESS, the table was reduced by TCRdb to in-frame sequences with V and J called. These copies leave out some clones; in studies compared against another copy, an unresolved V gene accounts for under half, and the cause of the remainder is not known. The sample table shows approximately 83,000 clones, and roughly 79% are seen once. The top ten clonotypes cover under 4.5% of the sample. This sample comprised peripheral blood, obtained from a patient treated with radiotherapy plus ipilimumab. The receptors stem from a human donor with non-small cell lung cancer who had a partial response to radiotherapy plus ipilimumab. Some clones in this sample may be carry-over from other donors' samples.

The rearrangement links TRBV28 to TRBJ1-1, with 7 bases that match TRBD1. CDR1 and CDR2 from the germline V gene are MDHEN and SYDVKM. Trimming took 3 bases from V and 10 from J; bases not matched to a gene: 8. This CDR3 is 13 amino acids long. CDR3 sequence reads: CASSFLAGGRAFF. In nucleotides, the CDR3 is TGTGCCAGCAGTTTCCTTGCAGGGGGGCGAGCTTTCTTT.

This rearrangement joins TRBV28 to TRBJ2-7, with 9 bases aligning to TRBD1. V was clipped by 5 bases and J by 5 bases; unmatched bases: 10. Germline values: CDR1 MDHEN, CDR2 SYDVKM. The CDR3 has 15 residues. As DNA, the CDR3 is TGTGCCAGCAGTCTGACGGGACAGGGTGGCCACGAGCAGTACTTC. Translated: CASSLTGQGGHEQYF.

J is TRBJ2-7 and V is TRBV27, with D possibly TRBD1 on 5 matching bases. CDR3 length: 15 amino acids. Germline lookup yields CDR1 MNHEY and CDR2 SMNVEV (reference sequence). Trimming pared 2 bases from V and 2 bases from J, leaving 13 bases between. CDR3 loop: CASSLQGGRTYEQYF. As DNA, the CDR3 is TGTGCCAGCAGTTTACAGGGTGGTAGGACCTACGAGCAGTACTTC.

V usage is TRBV11-3 and J usage is TRBJ2-5; 10 bases are a match to TRBD1. Germline CDR1 and CDR2: SGHNT and YENEEA. V lost 6 bases and J lost 4; bases outside the gene matches: 2. The CDR3 extends over 13 amino acids. In nucleotides, the CDR3 is TGTGCCAGCAGAGGGACAGGGGTAGAGACCCAGTACTTC. Translation gives CASRGTGVETQYF.

The rearrangement links TRBV7-2 to TRBJ2-3; D gene ambiguous. Trimming removed 1 base at V and 0 bases at J, with 14 bases between. CDR3 length equals 17 residues. Germline V gene data show CDR1 as SGHTA and CDR2 as FQGNSA. The CDR3 DNA reads TGTGCCAGCAGCTTAGAAATACGGTCATCTAGCACAGATACGCAGTATTTT. Amino acids: CASSLEIRSSSTDTQYF.

This clone was seen only a few times. V is TRBV7-3 and J is TRBJ2-7; TRBD1 agrees at 7 bases. V was clipped by 1 base and J by 1 base; unmatched bases: 4. CDR1 is SGHTA and CDR2 is FQGTGA in the germline V gene. The CDR3 is 15 residues long. The CDR3 sequence: CASSLMSTGSYEQYF. For the CDR3, the DNA is TGTGCCAGCAGCTTAATGTCGACAGGGTCCTACGAGCAGTACTTC.

The chain carries TRBV7-3 and TRBJ2-7; 9 bases are shared with TRBD2. Trimming took 2 bases from V and 3 from J; bases not matched to a gene: 5. The germline gives CDR1 SGHTA, CDR2 FQGTGA. This CDR3 has 15 residues. DNA of the CDR3: TGTGCCAGCAGCTTAGTCAATAGCGGGGGCTACGAGCAGTACTTC. Its translation: CASSLVNSGGYEQYF.

The gene calls are TRBV7-3 and TRBJ2-2; D is undetermined. The CDR3 runs to 15 residues. Deletions cut 2 bases from V and 1 base from J, with 8 bases between. CDR1 and CDR2 (germline): SGHTA, FQGTGA. CDR3 nucleotide sequence: TGTGCCAGCAGCTTAGTGGCAGGGAACACCGGGGAGCTGTTTTTT. As protein: CASSLVAGNTGELFF.

V gene TRBV18 combines with J gene TRBJ2-1, with 9 bases lining up with TRBD2. CDR3 size: 16 residues. Germline V CDR1 and CDR2: KGHSH, LQKENI. Trimming took 4 bases from V and 6 from J; bases not matched to a gene: 10. The CDR3 region has the DNA TGTGCCAGCTCACTGACGCTGGATAGCGGGAGCAATGAGCAGTTCTTC. It encodes CASSLTLDSGSNEQFF.

This clone has more than one count but fewer than ten. The chain carries TRBV5-6 and TRBJ1-1, with 7 bases identical to TRBD1. Trimming cost V 4 bases and J 4 bases; bases outside gene matches: 7. This CDR3 has 14 residues. The germline CDR1 and CDR2 sequences are SGHDT and YYEEEE. The CDR3 sequence is CASSRRGGPTEAFF. The CDR3 DNA is TGTGCCAGCAGCCGCCGAGGGGGCCCCACTGAAGCTTTCTTT.

J is TRBJ1-6 and V is TRBV30; TRBD1 matches at 8 bases. J gave up 0 bases and V 7 bases, and 8 bases lay outside the gene matches. This CDR3 has 16 amino acids. The V gene's germline CDR1 is GTSNPN and CDR2 SVGIG (reference sequence). The CDR3 loop reads CASWTGRGSYNSPLHF. CDR3 coding DNA: TGTGCCTCCTGGACAGGGAGGGGCTCCTATAATTCACCCCTCCACTTT. The complete variable domain, with remaining parts taken from reference TRBV30 and TRBJ1-6, reads SQTIHQWPATLVQPVGSPLSLECTVEGTSNPNLYWYRQAAGRGLQLLFYSVGIGQISSEVPQNLSASRPQDRQFILSSKKLLLSDSGFYLCASWTGRGSYNSPLHFGNGTRLTVT.

The CDR3 loop is CASKDTPHSPLHF. In DNA form, the CDR3 reads TGTGCCAGCAAGGACACCCCACATTCACCCCTCCACTTT. V is TRBV2 and J is TRBJ1-6; TRBD1 is a possible D gene (5 bases). CDR1 and CDR2 (germline): SNHLY, FYNNEI. The CDR3 runs to 13 residues. V was clipped by 7 bases and J by 8 bases, with 12 bases between them.

The genes are TRBV5-1 and TRBJ2-1, with TRBD2 identical over 9 bases. The germline CDR1 and CDR2 sequences are SGHRS and YFSETQ. V lost 1 base to trimming and J lost 3 bases; unmatched junction nucleotides: 5. This CDR3 is 16 amino acids long. DNA for the CDR3: TGCGCCAGCAGCTTGCAAGCGGGGGGCTTCTACAATGAGCAGTTCTTC. This sequence encodes CASSLQAGGFYNEQFF.

For this clone: The junction departs from germline at one end; a sequencing error may be responsible. The V and J genes are TRBV29-1 and TRBJ2-1; 9 nucleotides align to TRBD2. The CDR3 length is 14 residues. CDR1 and CDR2 from the germline V gene are SQVTM and ANQGSEA. The CDR3 bases are TGCAGCGCTCGAAGGCGGGAGGGGAACAATAAGCAGTTCTTC. Amino acids: CSARRREGNNKQFF.

The chain is built from TRBV28 and TRBJ2-1, with D maybe TRBD1 (6 bases). Deletions cut 2 bases from V and 4 bases from J, with 6 bases between. Germline CDR1 MDHEN, CDR2 SYDVKM. The CDR3 loop spans 13 amino acids. This CDR3 is CASSLDRYNEQFF. CDR3 DNA: TGTGCCAGCAGTTTAGACAGGTACAATGAGCAGTTCTTC.

CDR3 in amino acids: CASSSPRGTGANVLTF. CDR3 sequence (DNA): TGTGCCAGCAGCTCTCCCAGGGGCACTGGGGCCAACGTCCTGACTTTC. This chain uses TRBV7-8 with TRBJ2-6; tentative D call: TRBD1 (6 bases). The CDR3 consists of 16 residues. The ends were cut back, 4 bases at V and 2 bases at J, with 12 bases in the middle. Looked up from germline, CDR1 is SGHVS and CDR2 is FQNEAQ.

The chain employs TRBV5-1 and TRBJ1-2; TRBD1 might be the D (5 bases). Trimming shortened V by 3 bases and J by 6 bases, and 15 bases separated the two germline ends. Germline CDR1 is SGHRS and CDR2 is YFSETQ. This CDR3 region has 14 residues. The CDR3 spells CASSSGWGEDGYTF. In DNA, the CDR3 is TGCGCCAGCAGCTCTGGCTGGGGCGAGGATGGCTACACCTTC.

This clone is a singleton in its sample. V gene TRBV6-5 combines with J gene TRBJ2-1; 9 bases are shared with TRBD2. The CDR3 totals 16 residues. Germline CDR1 and CDR2: MNHEY and SVGAGI. V lost 0 bases, J lost 3 bases, and 3 bases stayed unmatched. The CDR3 DNA sequence: TGTGCCAGCAGTTACTCTGCGGGGGGGTTCTACAATGAGCAGTTCTTC. Its translation: CASSYSAGGFYNEQFF.

The chain employs TRBV9 and TRBJ2-3; 9 bases map to TRBD2. Germline CDR1 reads SGDLS; CDR2 reads YYNGEE. This CDR3 spans 15 amino acids. The V segment lost 2 bases and the J segment 2 bases; nucleotides outside the gene matches: 3. The CDR3 spells CASSVLAGNTDTQYF. The CDR3 region has the DNA TGTGCCAGCAGCGTGCTAGCGGGAAACACAGATACGCAGTATTTT.

The chain combines TRBV11-3 with TRBJ2-1; perhaps TRBD2 as D (5 bases). CDR3 length equals 14 residues. The V end was cut by 1 base, the J end by 5 bases, with 9 bases between. Germline V CDR1 and CDR2: SGHNT, YENEEA. The CDR3 coding sequence is TGTGCCAGCAGCTTAGCGGACTTGCACAATGAGCAGTTCTTC. Translated, it gives CASSLADLHNEQFF.

The chain links TRBV28 to TRBJ1-2, with D perhaps matching TRBD1 (5 bases). Germline values: CDR1 MDHEN, CDR2 SYDVKM. There are 12 residues in the CDR3. V lost 8 bases and J lost 5, with 12 bases in between. In DNA, the CDR3 is TGTGCCAGCCCCTCCGGGACTTATGGCTACACCTTC. Protein product: CASPSGTYGYTF.

The table lists this clone with a count of one. The chain couples TRBV7-2 to TRBJ2-5; D perhaps matches TRBD2 (5 bases). The J call could be wrong; TRBJ2-7 is a better fit for the DNA end. The CDR3 has 12 residues. Germline-derived CDR1 and CDR2 are SGHTA and FQGNSA. CDR3 DNA: TGTGCCAGCAGCTTAGGGAGGAACGAGCAGTACTTC. It codes for CASSLGRNEQYF.

The V call is TRBV10-2, the J call TRBJ2-2, with D possibly matching TRBD2 (5 bases). CDR1 is WSHSY and CDR2 is SAAADI in the germline V gene. Trimming stripped 2 bases from V and 1 base from J, with 8 bases between. The CDR3 spans 15 residues. For the CDR3, the DNA is TGCGCCAGCAGTGAGATCCGGGGGAACACCGGGGAGCTGTTTTTT. Residues: CASSEIRGNTGELFF.

The chain employs TRBV10-3 and TRBJ2-2; 9 bases match TRBD1. The CDR3 runs to 14 residues. The V segment lost 6 bases and the J segment 6 bases; nucleotides outside the gene matches: 5. Germline loops: CDR1 ENHRY, CDR2 SYGVKD. The DNA of the CDR3 is TGTGCCATCAGAGGGACAGGGATCTCCGGGGAGCTGTTTTTT. Translation: CAIRGTGISGELFF.

The V and J genes are TRBV5-8 and TRBJ2-4; a possible D gene is TRBD2 (5 bases). This CDR3 spans 12 amino acids. V was trimmed by 4 bases and J by 11 bases, leaving 13 bases between them. Germline lookup yields CDR1 SGHTS and CDR2 YDEGEE. The CDR3: CASSGVERFQYF. The DNA for the CDR3 is TGTGCCAGCAGCGGGGTGGAGCGGTTTCAGTACTTC.

The chain carries TRBV19 and TRBJ2-1; D perhaps matches TRBD1 (6 bases). Germline-derived CDR1 and CDR2 are LNHDA and SQIVND (reference sequence). The CDR3 runs to 17 residues. V lost 4 bases to trimming and J lost 4 bases, with 20 bases between them. CDR3 bases: TGTGCCAGTAGTAGGGGACCGACGGACAGACTATACAATGAGCAGTTCTTC. Translating it yields CASSRGPTDRLYNEQFF.

The count of this clone is one. V and J are TRBV5-6 and TRBJ1-3; D call uncertain. Per the germline V gene, CDR1 is SGHDT and CDR2 is YYEEEE. Between the trimmed V and J ends, which lost 1 base and 3 bases, there was a span of 8 bases. This CDR3 is built from 14 residues. The CDR3 sequence is CASSLMHIGNTIYF. CDR3 bases: TGTGCCAGCAGCTTGATGCACATTGGAAACACCATATATTTT.

This clone appeared a few times. This sequence joins TRBV29-1 and TRBJ2-7; D is uncertain. V lost 1 base, J lost 0 bases, and 7 bases lay in between. Per germline, CDR1 SQVTM and CDR2 ANQGSEA. The CDR3 spans 13 residues. CDR3 amino acids: CSVEGSSSYEQYF. Written as DNA, the CDR3 is TGCAGCGTTGAAGGTTCGAGCTCCTACGAGCAGTACTTC.

This chain joins TRBV20-1 and TRBJ1-1; maybe TRBD1 (5 bases). V was cut by 6 bases and J by 10 bases, with 15 bases left in between. The germline V gene has CDR1 DFQATT and CDR2 SNEGSKA (reference sequence). The CDR3 runs to 11 residues. The CDR3 DNA is TGCAGTGCCGCTGGGGGGATGGGAGCTTTCTTT. Translation: CSAAGGMGAFF.

The chain links TRBV5-5 to TRBJ2-1; 8 nucleotides agree with TRBD2. This CDR3 is 20 amino acids long. J lost 0 bases, V lost 1 base, and 15 bases had no gene match. Looked up from germline, CDR1 is SGHKS and CDR2 is YYEKEE (reference sequence). This CDR3 reads CASSLMPSASGPSSYNEQFF. The CDR3, as DNA: TGTGCCAGCAGCTTGATGCCAAGCGCTAGCGGGCCGAGCTCCTACAATGAGCAGTTCTTC.